The 30 T cell receptor beta chains listed next were all sequenced from one sample in a study of OX40 agonist ivuxolimab in advanced cancers. Repertoires were generated with immunoSEQ multiplex PCR, while TCRdb's copy carries only in-frame clones and drops some. The table records some 50,000 clones, 80% to 90% of them present only once. Sample: CD4+ or CD8+ T cells sorted from blood, taken in a trial of the OX40 agonist ivuxolimab. The receptor set was obtained from an adult with an advanced solid tumor such as melanoma, head and neck, liver or kidney cancer.

This clone has only one observation. The chain has TRBV7-3 and TRBJ2-1, with no clear D. The CDR3 has 12 amino acids. The V gene's germline CDR1 is SGHTA and CDR2 FQGTGA. The V end was cut by 5 bases, the J end by 7 bases, with 9 bases between. CDR3 nucleotide sequence: TGTGCCAGCAGCGCGGACGGTAATGAGCAGTTCTTC. Its protein product is CASSADGNEQFF.

This chain links TRBV9 with TRBJ2-7; D is perhaps TRBD2 (5 bases). The CDR3 has 14 residues. Germline CDR1 and CDR2: SGDLS and YYNGEE. V was cut by 0 bases and J by 2 bases, with 9 bases left in between. The CDR3, as DNA: TGTGCCAGCAGCGTAGGAGCGGAGCCCTACGAGCAGTACTTC. It codes for CASSVGAEPYEQYF.

In its sample, this clone was seen a few times. The chain uses TRBV6-5 and TRBJ2-7; TRBD1 matches at 9 bases. This CDR3 spans 15 amino acids. V shed 2 bases, J shed 2 bases, and the junction held 4 bases outside the gene matches. Germline-derived CDR1 and CDR2 are MNHEY and SVGAGI. CDR3 amino acids: CASSYGGQGTYEQYF. The CDR3 DNA reads TGTGCCAGCAGTTACGGGGGACAGGGAACCTACGAGCAGTACTTC.

The J gene is TRBJ1-1, the V gene TRBV6-5, with TRBD1 as a possible D gene (6 bases). This CDR3 comprises 14 residues. Between the trimmed V and J ends, which lost 7 bases and 8 bases, there was a span of 20 bases. From germline, CDR1 is MNHEY and CDR2 SVGAGI. CDR3 sequence reads: CASTESTGRMEAFF. CDR3 nucleotides: TGTGCCAGCACCGAATCGACAGGCCGAATGGAAGCTTTCTTT.

The chain recombines TRBV9 with TRBJ2-2, with 8 bases fitting TRBD2. With V trimmed by 4 bases and J by 5 bases, 7 bases remained unmatched. Germline V CDR1 and CDR2: SGDLS, YYNGEE. There are 15 residues in the CDR3. The CDR3, as DNA: TGTGCCAGCAGCACCGGGGGGGCCGGAACCGGGGAGCTGTTTTTT. This gives the protein CASSTGGAGTGELFF.

The V gene is TRBV2, the J gene TRBJ2-1; 9 nucleotides agree with TRBD2. The CDR3 is 16 amino acids. The germline CDR1 and CDR2 sequences are SNHLY and FYNNEI. V was clipped by 6 bases and J by 3 bases; unmatched bases: 9. The DNA for the CDR3 is TGTGCCAGCAGGCCCTTTAGCGGGGGCCGCTACAATGAGCAGTTCTTC. Amino acid sequence: CASRPFSGGRYNEQFF.

The rearrangement joins TRBV4-1 to TRBJ2-5; 9 nucleotides agree with TRBD2. The trim removed 2 bases at V and 4 bases at J, leaving 2 bases unmatched. The CDR3 is 14 amino acids. Germline values: CDR1 MGHRA, CDR2 YSYEKL. CDR3 protein: CASSQTLAGETQYF. For the CDR3, the DNA is TGCGCCAGCAGCCAAACACTAGCGGGAGAGACCCAGTACTTC.

The chain links TRBV6-6 to TRBJ1-2; TRBD1 aligns across 7 bases. This CDR3 region has 15 residues. Germline CDR1 and CDR2: MNHNY and SVGAGI (reference sequence). Trimming removed 6 bases from V and 5 bases from J; junction bases left unmatched: 12. CDR3 protein: CASSPHQGGGYGYTF. The DNA of the CDR3 is TGTGCCAGCAGCCCCCACCAGGGGGGCGGGTATGGCTACACCTTC.

This rearrangement joins TRBV19 to TRBJ2-3; D perhaps matches TRBD2 (6 bases). The CDR3 length is 17 residues. V gave up 5 bases and J gave up 0 bases, with 18 bases separating them. Germline lookup yields CDR1 LNHDA and CDR2 SQIVND (reference sequence). The CDR3 bases are TGTGCCAGTAGTCTAGGACTATTCCATTCTAGCACAGATACGCAGTATTTT. The encoded protein is CASSLGLFHSSTDTQYF.

This clone was picked up one time. The chain employs TRBV6-1 and TRBJ1-4; 8 bases align to TRBD1. V lost 5 bases, J lost 0 bases, and 2 bases stayed unmatched. CDR1 and CDR2 (germline): MNHNS, SASEGT. The CDR3 totals 15 residues. The CDR3 protein is CASSKDRATNEKLFF. The DNA for the CDR3 is TGTGCCAGCAGTAAGGACAGGGCAACTAATGAAAAACTGTTTTTT.

DNA for the CDR3: TGTGCCAGCAGTTTACACACGACAGGGGGATATGGCTACACCTTC. It encodes CASSLHTTGGYGYTF. The chain uses TRBV28 and TRBJ1-2, with 9 bases fitting TRBD1. V was clipped by 2 bases and J by 5 bases; unmatched bases: 6. In germline, CDR1 is MDHEN, CDR2 SYDVKM. There are 15 residues in the CDR3.

The chain uses TRBV5-6 and TRBJ2-5, with 8 bases matching TRBD2. The CDR3 spans 16 residues. The V segment lost 4 bases and the J segment 5 bases; nucleotides outside the gene matches: 13. The V gene's germline CDR1 is SGHDT and CDR2 YYEEEE. The CDR3 spells CASSPPGGAGVETQYF. In DNA, the CDR3 is TGTGCCAGCAGCCCCCCAGGCGGAGCGGGGGTGGAGACCCAGTACTTC. The full variable domain, rest sourced from reference TRBV5-6 and TRBJ2-5, is DAGVTQSPTHLIKTRGQQVTLRCSPKSGHDTVSWYQQALGQGPQFIFQYYEEEERQRGNFPDRFSGHQFPNYSSELNVNALLLGDSALYLCASSPPGGAGVETQYFGPGTRLLVL.

The V call is TRBV5-1, the J call TRBJ1-2; D unresolved. The CDR3 sequence is 14 residues long. The germline V gene has CDR1 SGHRS and CDR2 YFSETQ. V dropped 0 bases and J dropped 2 bases, with 8 bases sitting between them. CDR3 nucleotides: TGCGCCAGCAGCTTGGAACTTTCCAACTATGGCTACACCTTC. The encoded protein is CASSLELSNYGYTF.

The chain employs TRBV5-8 and TRBJ2-7; TRBD1 matches 7 bases. The germline gives CDR1 SGHTS, CDR2 YDEGEE. This CDR3 is built from 13 residues. After removal of 4 bases from V and 6 bases from J, the junction contained 7 bases not matched to a gene. CDR3 in amino acids: CASSAGTAGEQYF. Here the CDR3 DNA reads TGTGCCAGCAGCGCAGGGACAGCCGGCGAGCAGTACTTC.

This clone was detected a few times. The CDR3 region is CASSWGTTAPEQFF. CDR3 in DNA: TGTGCCAGCAGTTGGGGGACTACAGCTCCTGAGCAGTTCTTC. V usage is TRBV6-5 and J usage is TRBJ2-1; the match to TRBD2 covers 7 bases. Germline CDR1 and CDR2: MNHEY and SVGAGI. Trimming removed 4 bases from V and 9 bases from J; junction bases left unmatched: 9. CDR3 size: 14 residues.

The chain joins TRBV7-2 to TRBJ2-2, with a weak D call TRBD2 (5 bases). Between the trimmed V and J ends, which lost 8 bases and 6 bases, there was a span of 19 bases. Germline CDR1 is SGHTA and CDR2 is FQGNSA. The CDR3 is 15 residues long. The CDR3: CASGPSGLSAGELFF. The DNA for the CDR3 is TGTGCCAGCGGACCGTCCGGACTCTCCGCCGGGGAGCTGTTTTTT.

The genes are TRBV19 and TRBJ2-1; 13 bases agree with TRBD2. With 5 bases clipped from V and 3 bases from J, the junction kept 7 bases outside the gene matches. CDR3 length equals 17 residues. The germline V gene has CDR1 LNHDA and CDR2 SQIVND (reference sequence). Here the CDR3 reads CASSGTSGISIYNEQFF. The CDR3 nucleotides are TGTGCCAGTAGTGGGACTAGCGGGATTTCTATCTACAATGAGCAGTTCTTC.

The gene calls are TRBV10-3 and TRBJ2-7; D perhaps matches TRBD2 (6 bases). V lost 6 bases to trimming and J lost 5 bases, with 14 bases between them. Looked up from germline, CDR1 is ENHRY and CDR2 is SYGVKD. The CDR3 has 13 residues. In nucleotides, the CDR3 is TGTGCCATCAGACTTGGGGCTAGCGACGAGCAGTACTTC. Protein product: CAIRLGASDEQYF.

This chain links TRBV19 with TRBJ2-6; TRBD1 aligns across 8 bases. Trimming cost V 6 bases and J 3 bases; bases outside gene matches: 1. The CDR3 extends over 14 amino acids. Germline-derived CDR1 and CDR2 are LNHDA and SQIVND (reference sequence). The CDR3 bases are TGTGCCAGTAGGGGGACAGGTGGGGCCAACGTCCTGACTTTC. Encoded protein: CASRGTGGANVLTF.

A few counts support this clone. The chain couples TRBV5-1 to TRBJ2-1; the D gene is possibly TRBD1 (7 bases). Trimming removed 5 bases at V and 5 bases at J, with 14 bases between. This CDR3 spans 14 amino acids. Germline V gene data show CDR1 as SGHRS and CDR2 as YFSETQ. The CDR3 nucleotides read TGCGCCAGCAGACCTCAGGGGGGCAACAATGAGCAGTTCTTC. It translates to CASRPQGGNNEQFF.

The gene calls are TRBV6-5 and TRBJ2-3; tentative D call: TRBD1 (5 bases). In germline, CDR1 is MNHEY, CDR2 SVGAGI. Trimming stripped 1 base from V and 0 bases from J, with 8 bases between. The length of the CDR3 is 15 residues. CDR3 loop: CASSYLGASTDTQYF. CDR3 sequence (DNA): TGTGCCAGCAGTTACTTAGGGGCGAGCACAGATACGCAGTATTTT.

The CDR3 nucleotides are TGTGCCAGCACGCGGGCAGACATTCAGTACTTC. Translating it yields CASTRADIQYF. V is TRBV6-1 and J is TRBJ2-4, with D perhaps TRBD2 (5 bases). Trimming stripped 7 bases from V and 8 bases from J, with 9 bases between. CDR3 size: 11 residues. Germline CDR1 and CDR2: MNHNS and SASEGT.

The chain recombines TRBV6-1 with TRBJ2-1; D is unclear. CDR3 length: 12 residues. Germline values: CDR1 MNHNS, CDR2 SASEGT. V lost 0 bases and J lost 11, with 8 bases in between. The CDR3 coding sequence is TGTGCCAGCAGTGAAGCGGGAAGGCAGCAGTTCTTC. It codes for CASSEAGRQQFF.

The chain has TRBV6-6 and TRBJ1-1, with 7 bases identical to TRBD1. This CDR3 is built from 14 residues. Losses at the gene ends were 5 bases for V and 2 bases for J; bases not matched to a gene: 5. Germline-derived CDR1 and CDR2 are MNHNY and SVGAGI (reference sequence). The chain's CDR3 is CASSRNRGNTEAFF. CDR3 sequence (DNA): TGTGCCAGCAGTCGAAACAGGGGAAACACTGAAGCTTTCTTT.

The gene calls are TRBV7-9 and TRBJ1-4; 9 positions agree with TRBD1. Germline lookup yields CDR1 SEHNR and CDR2 FQNEAQ (reference sequence). V trimming: 3 bases; J trimming: 6 bases; junction bases outside the gene matches: 5. The CDR3 has 15 amino acids. In nucleotides, the CDR3 is TGTGCCAGCAGCTTTCGAGACAGGGGGGATGAAAAACTGTTTTTT. Translated, it gives CASSFRDRGDEKLFF.

The chain combines TRBV21-1 with TRBJ1-5. TRBV21-1 corresponds to a pseudogene. This CDR3 region has 13 residues. The CDR3 reads CASSRSSNQPQHF. The CDR3 DNA follows: TGTGCCAGCAGTCGGAGTAGCAATCAGCCCCAGCATTTT.

The chain recombines TRBV15 with TRBJ2-5, with TRBD1 as a possible D gene (6 bases). From germline, CDR1 is LNHNV and CDR2 YYDKDF (reference sequence). The V and J ends lost 4 bases and 5 bases respectively, with 11 bases between them. The CDR3 loop spans 13 amino acids. The CDR3 sequence: CATSTGERETQYF. Here the CDR3 DNA reads TGTGCCACCAGCACAGGGGAGAGGGAGACCCAGTACTTC.

The rearrangement links TRBV27 to TRBJ1-5, with TRBD1 identical over 8 bases. J gave up 5 bases and V 2 bases, and 11 bases lay outside the gene matches. The CDR3 totals 17 residues. CDR1 and CDR2 (germline): MNHEY, SMNVEV (reference sequence). Here the CDR3 DNA reads TGTGCCAGCAGTTTAAACCCCCCCCAGGGGGCTTATCAGCCCCAGCATTTT. Translation: CASSLNPPQGAYQPQHF.

This chain links TRBV5-1 with TRBJ1-2; TRBD1 matches 9 bases. This CDR3 region has 15 residues. J gave up 4 bases and V 2 bases, and 6 bases lay outside the gene matches. Per germline, CDR1 SGHRS and CDR2 YFSETQ. The DNA of the CDR3 is TGCGCCAGCAGCTTCGGGGACAGGGCGGGCTATGGCTACACCTTC. This codes for CASSFGDRAGYGYTF.

A note on this clone: The same CDR3 arises from other DNA sequences in this sample as well. V and J are TRBV29-1 and TRBJ1-2, with 8 bases that match TRBD1. Germline CDR1 is SQVTM and CDR2 is ANQGSEA. The CDR3 runs 13 residues. The ends lost 7 bases at V and 1 base at J; junction bases unmatched: 5. The CDR3 DNA follows: TGCAGCGCCGGGACAGGATATAACTATGGCTACACCTTC. As protein: CSAGTGYNYGYTF.